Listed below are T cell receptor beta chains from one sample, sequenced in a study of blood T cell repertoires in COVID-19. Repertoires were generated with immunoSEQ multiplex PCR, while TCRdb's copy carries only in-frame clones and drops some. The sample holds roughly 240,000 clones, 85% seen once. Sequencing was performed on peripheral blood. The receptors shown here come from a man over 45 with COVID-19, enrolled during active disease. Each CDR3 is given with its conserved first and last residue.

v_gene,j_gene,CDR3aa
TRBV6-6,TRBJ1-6,CASSPQGYNSPLHF
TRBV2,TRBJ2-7,CASSEGTVTYEQYF
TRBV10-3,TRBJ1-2,CAISDSGYGYTF
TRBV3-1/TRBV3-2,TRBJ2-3,CASSQVSSGFHTDTQYF
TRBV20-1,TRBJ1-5,CSASRGGSNQPQHF
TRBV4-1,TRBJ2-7,CASSQGRTDYEQYF
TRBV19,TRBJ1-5,CASGTGGLSSNQPQHF
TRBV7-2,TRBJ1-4,CASSPRAGTSEKLFF
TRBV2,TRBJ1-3,CASSEPTGRGNTIYF
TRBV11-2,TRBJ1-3,CASSLSTASGNTIYF
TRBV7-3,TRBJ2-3,CASSPTSGGADTQYF
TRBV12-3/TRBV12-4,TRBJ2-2,CASSSGSGELFF
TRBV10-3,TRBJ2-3,CAISRSGGAKVDTQYF
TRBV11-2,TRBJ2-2,CASSSTEFHTGELFF
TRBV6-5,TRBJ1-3,CASSYVAPRLVSPIYF
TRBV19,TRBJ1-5,CASSLQGWNQPQHF
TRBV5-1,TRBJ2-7,CASSPNVGAYEQYF
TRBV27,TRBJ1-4,CASSQTDRGEKLFF
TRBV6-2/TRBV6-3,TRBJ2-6,CASSLFRGPGANVLTF
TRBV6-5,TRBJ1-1,CASSYQTGFTEAFF
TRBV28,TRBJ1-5,CASINRGPNQPQHF
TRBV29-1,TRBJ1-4,CSAGQGREEKLFF
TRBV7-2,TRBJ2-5,CASSSGQGQETQYF
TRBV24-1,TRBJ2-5,CATSEGTGAETQYF